This TCR beta chain was profiled in a study of CXCR3-negative and CXCR3-positive naive CD8 T cells. Whole-study results and caveats: For naive cells, CXCR3-negative and CXCR3-positive subsets had similar TRBV-TRBJ usage; for memory cells, usage differed. Both of the naive subsets showed about the same high diversity, but memory CD8+ cells had much less. CXCR3-negative naive cells had less hydrophobic TRB CDR3s than did CXCR3-positive naive cells.

UMI labels and 5' RACE were used to prepare the TRB cDNA libraries. TCRdb reworked the 5' RACE reads into one entry per CDR3 protein, no DNA. This sample's table reports around 160,000 distinct CDR3 sequences. As concerns this clonotype: Its antigen is as yet unknown.

The CDR3 runs to 12 residues. CDR1 LNHNV and CDR2 YYDKDF come from the germline V gene (reference sequence). This sequence joins TRBV15 and TRBJ2-1. The TCR comes from a human donor in good health. Some clones in this sample may be carry-over from other donors' samples. Material for sequencing was naive CXCR3+ CD8+ T cells from blood. Noted subset: CD45RO-CCR7+CD27+CD95- naive CD8+ T cells expressing CXCR3 (TNR3+). CDR3 sequence: CATSRASHEQFF.